This TCR beta chain was sequenced in a study of T cell clonotyping in hematopoietic cell transplantation. Profiling relied on immunoSEQ multiplex PCR, and the TCRdb table lists in-frame clones only, not all of them. The table has approximately 30,000 clones, approximately 95% seen once. In the case of this clone: Its matching antigen is unknown.

Study-wide results and limits: Graft donor and pretransplant recipient Inverse Simpson Index values predicted broader posttransplant TCR diversity. After transplant, recipient diversity fell while pathologically expanded clonotypes grew through day 180.

The CDR3 runs 15 residues. The V gene's germline CDR1 is SGDLS and CDR2 YYNGEE. V lost 3 bases, J lost 6 bases, and 8 bases stayed unmatched. The sequencing sample was made of peripheral blood mononuclear cells. The TCR sequence derives from a man aged 50-60 years in good health. Some clones in this sample may be carry-over from other donors' samples. The chain carries TRBV9 and TRBJ1-4; 7 bases are a match to TRBD1. The CDR3 nucleotides read TGTGCCAGCAGCGCCCGACAGGGAGGAGATGAAAAACTGTTTTTT. Encoded protein: CASSARQGGDEKLFF.